This TCR beta chain was obtained from a study of spatial heterogeneity in lung cancer. Specified time point: sample taken at primary tumor resection. The sequenced material consisted of unsorted whole RNA from tumor, nontumor lung or frozen PBMC. The library protocol tagged each TCR cDNA with a unique molecular identifier. TCRdb itself ran the 5' RACE reads through MiXCR, one entry per CDR3 protein. The sample lists around 4,000 distinct CDR3 sequences, roughly 23% seen once, with approximately 23% in the top ten. This CDR3 comprises 14 residues. Trimming took off 3 bases at V and 3 bases at J, with 12 bases between the two ends. Germline CDR1 and CDR2: SGDLS and YYNGEE.

The specimen was normal lung tissue next to the tumor, collected at surgery. The sequence was collected from a female donor with early-stage non-small cell lung cancer. The chain combines TRBV9 with TRBJ2-5, with TRBD1 as a possible D gene (5 bases). Here the CDR3 DNA reads TGTGCCAGCAGCGATGCAGGGCGAGAAGAGACCCAGTACTTC. Its translation: CASSDAGREETQYF.